This T cell receptor (beta chain) was found in a study of blood T cell repertoires in COVID-19. Authors' data handling: Scientists estimated how many nucleated cells there were by amplifying reference gene primers. Generated by immunoSEQ multiplex PCR, the TCRdb table keeps only in-frame clones and is missing some. That table furnishes V, J and clone size, whereas the DNA furnished D and trimming. The sample carries about 29,000 clones, about 89% recorded once. Trimming cost V 4 bases and J 12 bases; bases outside gene matches: 4. Germline V gene lookup returns CDR1 SEHNR and CDR2 FQNEAQ (reference sequence). CDR3 length: 12 residues.

The sample comprised peripheral blood. This chain connects TRBV7-9 to TRBJ2-1, with 9 bases fitting TRBD1. This sequence was found in a human donor in a cohort sampled during active COVID-19. This chain's CDR3 is CASSSGDRAQFF. The DNA of the CDR3 is TGTGCCAGCAGCTCGGGGGACAGGGCGCAGTTCTTC.